Below, 19 T cell receptor beta chains from the same sample are listed, as sequenced in a study of CD8 T cells in ankylosing spondylitis. TCRdb itself ran the 5' RACE reads through MiXCR, one entry per CDR3 protein. The data hold roughly 230,000 distinct CDR3 sequences, with about 18% observed a single time. Sequencing input: blood, either unsorted or a sorted T cell fraction (not recorded which). Every receptor here comes from a male donor with ankylosing spondylitis or in good health (not recorded which).

This clonotype was seen a handful of times. The germline gene is not matched at one end of the junction; a read error may be the cause. The chain uses TRBV7-7 and TRBJ2-7, with TRBD2 matching over 10 bases. In germline, CDR1 is SSHAT, CDR2 FNYEAQ (reference sequence). The CDR3 has 15 amino acids. The CDR3 DNA reads as TGTGCTAGCAGCTCAGGACTAGCGGACTTTTACGAGCAGTACTTC. Protein product: CASSSGLADFYEQYF.

The table lists this clonotype with a few counts. The gene calls are TRBV29-1 and TRBJ1-3, with TRBD1 matching over 7 bases. CDR1 is SQVTM, CDR2 ANQGSEA, per germline. This CDR3 spans 12 amino acids. With V trimmed by 6 bases and J by 7 bases, 6 bases remained unmatched. This chain's CDR3 is CSVTGKLNTIYF. The CDR3 bases are TGCAGCGTGACAGGGAAGCTGAACACCATATATTTT.

This clonotype has just a few counts. The J gene is TRBJ1-1, the V gene TRBV5-1, with D maybe TRBD1 (6 bases). The CDR3 sequence is 16 residues long. In germline, CDR1 is SGHRS, CDR2 YFSETQ. V lost 0 bases and J 0 bases, leaving 12 bases between the germline ends. The CDR3 coding sequence is TGCGCCAGCAGCTTGGTTACAGGGACCATGAACACTGAAGCTTTCTTT. Translating it yields CASSLVTGTMNTEAFF.

The rearrangement uses TRBV20-1 and TRBJ2-5; the D is unclear. Deletions cut 0 bases from V and 0 bases from J, with 5 bases between. The CDR3 covers 13 residues. Germline-derived CDR1 and CDR2 are DFQATT and SNEGSKA (reference sequence). The CDR3 loop reads CSARDPYQETQYF. Here the CDR3 DNA reads TGCAGTGCTAGAGATCCCTACCAAGAGACCCAGTACTTC.

This clonotype was counted at least ten times. The gene calls are TRBV5-5 and TRBJ2-7; 8 bases are a match to TRBD1. Germline loops: CDR1 SGHKS, CDR2 YYEKEE (reference sequence). V shed 1 base and J 0 bases; nucleotides not matched to a gene: 9. This CDR3 comprises 17 residues. Here the CDR3 reads CASSLLGTGTGSYEQYF. DNA of the CDR3: TGTGCCAGCAGCTTGCTCGGGACAGGAACGGGCTCCTACGAGCAGTACTTC.

This clonotype was found many times. The rearrangement joins TRBV12-3 or TRBV12-4 to TRBJ1-5, with D unresolved. Trimming left V 5 bases short and J 3 bases short, with 14 bases between. CDR3 length: 15 residues. The CDR3 here is CASSVSVSYNQPQHF. DNA of the CDR3: TGTGCCAGCAGTGTCAGTGTATCCTACAATCAGCCCCAGCATTTT.

The genes are TRBV29-1 and TRBJ2-5; tentatively, D is TRBD1 (6 bases). The length of the CDR3 is 11 residues. Germline values: CDR1 SQVTM, CDR2 ANQGSEA. With 7 bases removed from V and 4 bases from J, the gap between germline ends came to 10 bases. CDR3 sequence (DNA): TGCAGCGGTACAGGGATAGAGACCCAGTACTTC. This gives the protein CSGTGIETQYF.

The V gene is TRBV28, the J gene TRBJ2-2, with 8 bases matching TRBD1. The CDR3 extends over 16 amino acids. Losses at the gene ends were 8 bases for V and 0 bases for J; bases not matched to a gene: 8. The V gene's germline CDR1 is MDHEN and CDR2 SYDVKM. The CDR3 bases are TGTGCCAGCGACGCCAGGGGACAGGCGAACACCGGGGAGCTGTTTTTT. Amino acid sequence: CASDARGQANTGELFF.

In its sample, this clonotype was seen many times. The chain joins TRBV9 to TRBJ2-1, with D hard to call. This CDR3 has 14 residues. CDR1 is SGDLS and CDR2 is YYNGEE in the germline V gene. Trimming cost V 3 bases and J 1 base, with 8 bases left between them. CDR3 bases: TGTGCCAGCAGCGCGGACCCGTCCTACAATGAGCAGTTCTTC. It encodes CASSADPSYNEQFF. The full variable domain, rest sourced from reference TRBV9 and TRBJ2-1, is DSGVTQTPKHLITATGQRVTLRCSPRSGDLSVYWYQQSLDQGLQFLIQYYNGEERAKGNILERFSAQQFPDLHSELNLSSLELGDSALYFCASSADPSYNEQFFGPGTRLTVL.

This clonotype was observed at least ten times. V gene TRBV6-5 combines with J gene TRBJ2-2, with TRBD2 matching 7 bases. The CDR3 is 17 amino acids. The trim removed 4 bases at V and 5 bases at J, leaving 13 bases unmatched. Germline V lookup: CDR1 MNHEY, CDR2 SVGAGI. The CDR3 nucleotides are TGTGCCAGCAGTTTTGTTGCGGGAGAATGGTATACCGGGGAGCTGTTTTTT. This codes for CASSFVAGEWYTGELFF.

This sequence joins TRBV29-1 and TRBJ1-1, with 8 positions matching TRBD1. The CDR3 consists of 14 residues. Germline V gene sequence: CDR1 SQVTM, CDR2 ANQGSEA. V dropped 5 bases and J dropped 0; count of bases not matched to a gene: 5. The CDR3 protein is CSVNRGDMNTEAFF. As DNA, the CDR3 is TGCAGCGTTAACAGGGGGGACATGAACACTGAAGCTTTCTTT. Combining the CDR3 with reference TRBV29-1 and TRBJ1-1 gives the whole variable domain SAVISQKPSRDICQRGTSLTIQCQVDSQVTMMFWYRQQPGQSLTLIATANQGSEATYESGFVIDKFPISRPNLTFSTLTVSNMSPEDSSIYLCSVNRGDMNTEAFFGQGTRLTVV.

The chain carries TRBV4-2 and TRBJ2-2, with D possibly being TRBD2 (5 bases). The CDR3 has 15 amino acids. V was cut by 0 bases and J by 8 bases, with 13 bases left in between. CDR1 and CDR2 (germline): LGHNA, YNFKEQ. CDR3 bases: TGTGCCAGCAGCCAAGATTCTAGCCCGAGTGGGGAGCTGTTTTTT. As protein: CASSQDSSPSGELFF.

V gene TRBV9 combines with J gene TRBJ2-1; 13 bases are a match to TRBD2. This CDR3 contains 15 residues. Germline assignment: CDR1 SGDLS and CDR2 YYNGEE. With V trimmed by 4 bases and J by 8 bases, 6 bases remained unmatched. CDR3 loop: CASSPRTSGSDEQFF. The DNA of the CDR3 is TGTGCCAGCAGCCCACGGACTAGCGGGAGCGATGAGCAGTTCTTC.

The genes are TRBV5-1 and TRBJ2-1; D is unresolved. Deletions cut 1 base from V and 5 bases from J, with 10 bases between. The length of the CDR3 is 14 residues. Germline V gives CDR1 SGHRS, CDR2 YFSETQ. CDR3 loop: CASSLTNGDNEQFF. CDR3 nucleotides: TGCGCCAGCAGCTTGACTAATGGGGACAATGAGCAGTTCTTC.

The chain combines TRBV7-9 with TRBJ2-4; 10 nucleotides line up with TRBD1. The CDR3 covers 13 residues. The germline V gene encodes CDR1 SEHNR and CDR2 FQNEAQ (reference sequence). Unmatched junction bases numbered 2, after V lost 7 bases and J lost 5 bases. CDR3 loop: CASTGTGENIQYF. CDR3 bases: TGTGCCAGCACCGGGACAGGGGAAAACATTCAGTACTTC.

This clonotype turned up a few times. This chain's CDR3 is CASSFAVEHEQYF. CDR3 in DNA: TGTGCCAGCAGTTTTGCTGTAGAACACGAGCAGTACTTC. This rearrangement joins TRBV12-3 or TRBV12-4 to TRBJ2-7; D is ambiguous. The CDR3 extends over 13 amino acids. V dropped 3 bases and J dropped 5 bases, with 11 bases sitting between them.

This clonotype was detected a few times. The chain links TRBV29-1 to TRBJ2-1, with a possible D match to TRBD1 (5 bases). CDR3 length equals 14 residues. Germline CDR1 SQVTM, CDR2 ANQGSEA. The CDR3 coding sequence is TGCGGACACCAAGGACGAAGCTCCTACAATGAGCAGTTCTTC. It encodes CGHQGRSSYNEQFF.

This clonotype was recorded a few times. The chain carries TRBV12-3 or TRBV12-4 and TRBJ2-2, with 7 nucleotides matching TRBD1. V shed 6 bases and J 1 base; nucleotides not matched to a gene: 5. The CDR3 length is 15 residues. The DNA of the CDR3 is TGTGCCAGCAGAACGGGACAGATGAACACCGGGGAGCTGTTTTTT. Its translation is CASRTGQMNTGELFF.

This chain connects TRBV20-1 to TRBJ2-2; D is unresolved. Trimming took off 1 base at V and 6 bases at J, with 12 bases between the two ends. The CDR3 spans 14 residues. CDR1 DFQATT and CDR2 SNEGSKA come from the germline V gene (reference sequence). CDR3 protein: CSARVIRSAGELFF. CDR3 DNA sequence: TGCAGTGCTAGAGTTATCCGCTCTGCCGGGGAGCTGTTTTTT.